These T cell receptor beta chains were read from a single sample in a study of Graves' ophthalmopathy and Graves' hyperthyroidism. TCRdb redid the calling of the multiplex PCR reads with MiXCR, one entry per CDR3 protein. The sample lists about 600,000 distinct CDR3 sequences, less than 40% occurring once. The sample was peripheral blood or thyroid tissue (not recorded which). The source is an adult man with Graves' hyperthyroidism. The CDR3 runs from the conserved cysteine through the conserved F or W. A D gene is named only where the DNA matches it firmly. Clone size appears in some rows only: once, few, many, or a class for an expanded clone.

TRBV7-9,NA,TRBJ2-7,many,TGTGCCAGCAGCGGGTCCGGGACCCGGGAGCAGTACTTC,CASSGSGTREQYF
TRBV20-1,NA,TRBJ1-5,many,TGCAGTGCTAGCCCCGGGGGGGGCGGACAGCCCCAGCATTTT,CSASPGGGGQPQHF
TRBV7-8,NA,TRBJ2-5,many,TGTGCCAGCAGTACAGGGCTTCAAGAGACCCAGTACTTC,CASSTGLQETQYF
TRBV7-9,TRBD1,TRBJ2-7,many,TGTGCCAGCAGCTCAACAGGGGGATCCTCCTACGAGCAGTACTTC,CASSSTGGSSYEQYF
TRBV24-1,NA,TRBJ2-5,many,TGTGCCACCAGTGAGGGCAGGGTCCAAGAGACCCAGTACTTC,CATSEGRVQETQYF
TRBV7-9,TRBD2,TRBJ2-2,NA,TGTGCCAGCAGCTTAACCCTAGCGGGGGGTGACACCGGGGAGCTGTTTTTT,CASSLTLAGGDTGELFF
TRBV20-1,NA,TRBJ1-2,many,TGCAGTGCTATCCGACCCGGCTCAGACTATGGCTACACCTTC,CSAIRPGSDYGYTF
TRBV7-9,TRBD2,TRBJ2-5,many,TGTGCCAGCAGCTTAGGGGGACTAGCGATACAAGAGACCCAGTACTTC,CASSLGGLAIQETQYF
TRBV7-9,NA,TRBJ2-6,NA,TGTGCCAGCAGCCCCCCCCGAGCTGGGGCCAACGTCCTGACTTTC,CASSPPRAGANVLTF
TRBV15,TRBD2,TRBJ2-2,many,TGTGCCACCAGCGAAGGGACTAGCGGGATGGTCGGGGAGCTGTTTTTT,CATSEGTSGMVGELFF
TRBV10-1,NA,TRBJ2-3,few,TGCGCCAGCAGCGTAGGGGACTTCGACCGCACAGATACGCAGTATTTT,CASSVGDFDRTDTQYF
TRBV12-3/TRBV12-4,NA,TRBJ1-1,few,TGTGCCAGCAGTCTACTCTCGAACACTGAAGCTTTCTTT,CASSLLSNTEAFF
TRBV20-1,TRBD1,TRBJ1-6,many,TGCAGTGCCTCGACAGGGGGTAATTCACCCCTCCACTTT,CSASTGGNSPLHF
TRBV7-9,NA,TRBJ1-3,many,TGTGCCAGCAGCTTAGGGCAGGGTGCTAACACCATATATTTT,CASSLGQGANTIYF
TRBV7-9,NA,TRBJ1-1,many,TGTGCCAGCAGCTCCACAGGGCCTAACACTGAAGCTTTCTTT,CASSSTGPNTEAFF
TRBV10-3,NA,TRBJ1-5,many,TGTGCCATCAGTGCCGGGACTGGGGTAGGTCAGCCCCAGCATTTT,CAISAGTGVGQPQHF
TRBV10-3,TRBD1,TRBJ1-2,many,TGTGCCATCACCCGACAGGGGGAAGTTGATGGCTACACCTTC,CAITRQGEVDGYTF
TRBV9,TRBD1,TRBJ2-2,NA,TGTGCCAGCAGCGTAGGGACAGGGGGTCCCGGGGAGCTGTTTTTT,CASSVGTGGPGELFF
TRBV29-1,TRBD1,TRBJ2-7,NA,TGCAGCCCAGCCCAGGGGACAGGGTTTTGGGACGAGCAGTACTTC,CSPAQGTGFWDEQYF
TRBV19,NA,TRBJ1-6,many,TGTGCCAGTAGGGGTCCAGGGGCCGATTCACCCCTCCACTTT,CASRGPGADSPLHF
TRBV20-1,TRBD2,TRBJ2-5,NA,TGCAGTGCCGGGAAGCTAGCGGGGGTTCAAGAGACCCAGTACTTC,CSAGKLAGVQETQYF
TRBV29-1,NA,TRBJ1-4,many,TGCAGCGTTTTCCCCAATTCCATAGTAGAGGGGGAAAAACTGTTTTTT,CSVFPNSIVEGEKLFF
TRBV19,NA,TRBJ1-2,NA,TGTGCCAGTAGGACATGGTGGAACTATGGCTACACCTTC,CASRTWWNYGYTF
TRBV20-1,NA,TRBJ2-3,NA,TGCAGTGCTGACCCGACAGCGTCTAGCACAGATACGCAGTATTTT,CSADPTASSTDTQYF
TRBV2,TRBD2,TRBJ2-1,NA,TGTGCCAGCAGGACCGGGACTAGCGGAACGGGATCCAATGAGCAGTTCTTC,CASRTGTSGTGSNEQFF
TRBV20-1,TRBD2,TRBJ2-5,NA,TGCAGTGCTAGTCGACATGGACCCGGGGGGCAAGAGACCCAGTACTTC,CSASRHGPGGQETQYF
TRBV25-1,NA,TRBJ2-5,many,TGTGCCAGCAGTGTCAGCAACCAAGAGACCCAGTACTTC,CASSVSNQETQYF
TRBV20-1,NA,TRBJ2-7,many,TGCAGTGCTAGAGATCTATGGGGAAACTCTACCTACGAGCAGTACTTC,CSARDLWGNSTYEQYF
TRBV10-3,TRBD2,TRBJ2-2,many,TGTGCCATCAGTACACTAGCGGACACCGGGGAGCTGTTTTTT,CAISTLADTGELFF
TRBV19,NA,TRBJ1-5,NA,TGTGCCAGTAGTATTCAGGGTTCGGGACAGCCCCAGCATTTT,CASSIQGSGQPQHF
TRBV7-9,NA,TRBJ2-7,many,TGTGCTAGCAGCTTAACCCCGTCCTCCGAGCAGTACTTC,CASSLTPSSEQYF
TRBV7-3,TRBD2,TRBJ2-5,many,TGTGCCAGCAGCGCCATAAGCGGGAGTGGAGAGACCCAGTACTTC,CASSAISGSGETQYF
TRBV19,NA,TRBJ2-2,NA,TGTGCCAGCAGTTTCAGGGGCGTCGGCACCGGGGAGCTGTTTTTT,CASSFRGVGTGELFF
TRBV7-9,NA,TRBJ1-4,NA,TGTGCCAGCAGCTTCGTAACAGTCGCAACTAATGAAAAACTGTTTTTT,CASSFVTVATNEKLFF
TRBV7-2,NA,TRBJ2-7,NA,TGTGCCAGCAGCTTTTGGGAAGGCGAGCAGTACTTC,CASSFWEGEQYF
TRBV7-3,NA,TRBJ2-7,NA,TGTGCCAGCAACTTGGACGGGCCCTACGAGCAGTACTTC,CASNLDGPYEQYF
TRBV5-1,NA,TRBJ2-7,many,TGCGCCAGCAGTGGAGGGGCTGTGGGCGAGCAGTACTTC,CASSGGAVGEQYF